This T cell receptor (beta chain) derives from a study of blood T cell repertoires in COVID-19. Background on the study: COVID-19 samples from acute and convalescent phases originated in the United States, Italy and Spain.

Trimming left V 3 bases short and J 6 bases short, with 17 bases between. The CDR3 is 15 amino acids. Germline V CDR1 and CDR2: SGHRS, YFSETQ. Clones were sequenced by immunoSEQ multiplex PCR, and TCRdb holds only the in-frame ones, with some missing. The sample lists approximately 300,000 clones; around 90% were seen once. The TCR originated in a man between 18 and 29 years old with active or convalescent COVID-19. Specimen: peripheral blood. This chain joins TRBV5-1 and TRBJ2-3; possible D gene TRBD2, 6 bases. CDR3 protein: CASSYETRERDTQYF. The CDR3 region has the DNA TGCGCCAGCAGCTATGAGACCCGGGAGAGGGATACGCAGTATTTT. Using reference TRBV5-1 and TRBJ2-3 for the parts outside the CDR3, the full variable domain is KAGVTQTPRYLIKTRGQQVTLSCSPISGHRSVSWYQQTPGQGLQFLFEYFSETQRNKGNFPGRFSGRQFSNSRSEMNVSTLELGDSALYLCASSYETRERDTQYFGPGTRLTVL.